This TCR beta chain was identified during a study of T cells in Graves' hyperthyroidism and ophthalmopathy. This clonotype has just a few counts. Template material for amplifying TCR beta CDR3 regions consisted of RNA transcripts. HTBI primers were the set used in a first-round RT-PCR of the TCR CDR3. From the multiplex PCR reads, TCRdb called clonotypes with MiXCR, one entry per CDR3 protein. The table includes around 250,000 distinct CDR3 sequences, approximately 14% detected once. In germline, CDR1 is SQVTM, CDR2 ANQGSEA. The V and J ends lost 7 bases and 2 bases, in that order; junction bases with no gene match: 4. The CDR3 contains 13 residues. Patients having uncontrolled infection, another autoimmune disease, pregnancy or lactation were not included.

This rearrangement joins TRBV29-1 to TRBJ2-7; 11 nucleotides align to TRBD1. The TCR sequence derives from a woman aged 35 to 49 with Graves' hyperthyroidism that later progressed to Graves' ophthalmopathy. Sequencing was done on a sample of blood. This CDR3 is CSAGTGGPYEQYF. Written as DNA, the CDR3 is TGCAGCGCTGGGACAGGGGGTCCCTACGAGCAGTACTTC.